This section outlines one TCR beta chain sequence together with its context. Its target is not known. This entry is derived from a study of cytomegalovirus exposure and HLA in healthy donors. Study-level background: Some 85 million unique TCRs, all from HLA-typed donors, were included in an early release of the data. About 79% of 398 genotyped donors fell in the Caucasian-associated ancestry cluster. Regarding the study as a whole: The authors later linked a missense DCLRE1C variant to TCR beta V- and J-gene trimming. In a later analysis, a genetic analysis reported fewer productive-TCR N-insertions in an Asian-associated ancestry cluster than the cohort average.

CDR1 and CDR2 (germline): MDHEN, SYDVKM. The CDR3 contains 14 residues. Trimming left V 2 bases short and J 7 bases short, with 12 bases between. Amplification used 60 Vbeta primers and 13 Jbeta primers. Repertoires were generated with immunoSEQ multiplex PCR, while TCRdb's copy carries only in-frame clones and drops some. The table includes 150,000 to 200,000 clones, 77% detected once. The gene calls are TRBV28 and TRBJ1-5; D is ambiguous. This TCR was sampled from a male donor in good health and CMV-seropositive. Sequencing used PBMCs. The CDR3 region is CASSLRERRQPQHF. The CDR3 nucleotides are TGTGCCAGCAGTTTAAGGGAGCGTCGCCAGCCCCAGCATTTT.